Shown below are 12 T cell receptor beta chains from a single sample sequenced in a study of Graves' ophthalmopathy and Graves' hyperthyroidism. Scientists amplified the TCR beta CDR3 regions from RNA transcripts. First-round RT-PCR relied on HTBI primers, and a second-round multiplex PCR came next. Using its own MiXCR run on the multiplex PCR reads, TCRdb lists one record per CDR3 protein. The sample consists of about 700,000 distinct CDR3 sequences, about 38% of them appearing once. The sequencing sample was made of peripheral blood. The source of these receptors is an adult man with Graves' ophthalmopathy.

In its sample, this clonotype was seen a few times. The V and J genes are TRBV12-3 or TRBV12-4 and TRBJ1-1; D is perhaps TRBD1 (5 bases). The CDR3 runs to 15 residues. Trimming left V 3 bases short and J 1 base short, with 12 bases between. The CDR3 DNA reads as TGTGCCAGCAGTTTTATGGGTCAGGGGAACACTGAAGCTTTCTTT. It codes for CASSFMGQGNTEAFF.

The table lists this clonotype with a few counts. The J gene is TRBJ1-4, the V gene TRBV19; weak D call: TRBD1 (5 bases). Germline V CDR1 and CDR2: LNHDA, SQIVND (reference sequence). Trimming removed 6 bases from V and 0 bases from J, with 8 bases in between. This CDR3 contains 14 residues. The CDR3, as DNA: TGTGCCAGTAGCGACAGTGCAACTAATGAAAAACTGTTTTTT. This gives the protein CASSDSATNEKLFF.

CDR3 in amino acids: CASSELGQLNSPLHF. Here the CDR3 DNA reads TGTGCCAGCAGTGAATTGGGACAGTTGAATTCACCCCTCCACTTT. This chain joins TRBV25-1 and TRBJ1-6, with 7 bases that match TRBD1. CDR1 and CDR2 (germline): MGHDK, SYGVNS. J lost 7 bases, V lost 1 base, and 4 bases had no gene match. The CDR3 totals 15 residues. The whole variable domain, remainder taken from reference TRBV25-1 and TRBJ1-6, is EADIYQTPRYLVIGTGKKITLECSQTMGHDKMYWYQQDPGMELHLIHYSYGVNSTEKGDLSSESTVSRIRTEHFPLTLESARPSHTSQYLCASSELGQLNSPLHFGNGTRLTVT.

The chain recombines TRBV29-1 with TRBJ2-7; 8 bases align to TRBD1. The CDR3 spans 12 residues. From germline, CDR1 is SQVTM and CDR2 ANQGSEA. The DNA of the CDR3 is TGCAGTGGACAGGGTATTTCCTACGAGCAGTACTTC. It codes for CSGQGISYEQYF.

V gene TRBV11-2 combines with J gene TRBJ1-2, with D maybe TRBD1 (6 bases). The CDR3 has 15 residues. The ends were cut back, 5 bases at V and 3 bases at J, with 16 bases in the middle. Per the germline V gene, CDR1 is SGHAT and CDR2 is FQNNGV. Here the CDR3 DNA reads TGTGCCAGCAGCCCCGGGACATTTTTTCACTATGGCTACACCTTC. Its translation is CASSPGTFFHYGYTF.

This clonotype appeared many times. The J gene is TRBJ2-7, the V gene TRBV10-3, with 8 nucleotides matching TRBD1. V shed 10 bases, J shed 5 bases, and the junction held 10 bases outside the gene matches. This CDR3 spans 13 amino acids. CDR1 and CDR2 (germline): ENHRY, SYGVKD. The CDR3, as DNA: TGTGCCAGCGGCACAGGGGGGTCCCACGAGCAGTACTTC. Protein: CASGTGGSHEQYF.

The rearrangement uses TRBV25-1 and TRBJ1-1; TRBD1 agrees at 11 bases. The germline V gene has CDR1 MGHDK and CDR2 SYGVNS. V shed 7 bases and J 3 bases; nucleotides not matched to a gene: 16. The length of the CDR3 is 18 residues. The CDR3 bases are TGTGCCAGCATAGGGGGTTACGGGACAGGGGGGATGGACACTGAAGCTTTCTTT. Encoded protein: CASIGGYGTGGMDTEAFF.

Many counts were recorded for this clonotype. This chain links TRBV7-9 with TRBJ2-2; 8 bases align to TRBD1. Germline V CDR1 and CDR2: SEHNR, FQNEAQ (reference sequence). Trimming took 4 bases from V and 6 from J; bases not matched to a gene: 7. CDR3 size: 15 residues. CDR3 sequence reads: CASSYPKTGAGELFF. Here the CDR3 DNA reads TGTGCCAGCAGCTACCCTAAGACAGGGGCCGGGGAGCTGTTTTTT.

This chain joins TRBV7-8 and TRBJ2-7, with 13 bases aligning to TRBD2. This CDR3 region has 16 residues. The V gene end was trimmed by 5 bases and the J gene end by 3 bases; junction bases not matched to a gene: 7. Germline CDR1 and CDR2: SGHVS and FQNEAQ. This CDR3 reads CASSLTGLAGDYEQYF. Written as DNA, the CDR3 is TGTGCCAGCAGCCTAACCGGACTAGCGGGAGACTACGAGCAGTACTTC.

This clonotype was observed a handful of times. V usage is TRBV19 and J usage is TRBJ1-2; 12 bases match TRBD1. Trimming took 5 bases from V and 8 from J; bases not matched to a gene: 6. This CDR3 has 14 amino acids. CDR1 and CDR2 from the germline V gene are LNHDA and SQIVND (reference sequence). CDR3 sequence (DNA): TGTGCCAGTAGTGTGGGACAGGGGGCGAAGGGCTACACCTTC. It is translated as CASSVGQGAKGYTF.

The table lists this clonotype with many counts. The chain links TRBV6-5 to TRBJ1-1; D is unclear. The CDR3 loop spans 14 amino acids. V was clipped by 5 bases and J by 1 base, with 11 bases between them. Germline V gives CDR1 MNHEY, CDR2 SVGAGI. The CDR3 region is CASSELYTNTEAFF. The CDR3 DNA sequence: TGTGCCAGCAGTGAACTTTATACGAACACTGAAGCTTTCTTT.

For this clonotype: This could be a read error, since a much larger clone is one nucleotide away. This sequence joins TRBV7-3 and TRBJ2-5, with TRBD1 matching 9 bases. The CDR3 sequence is 13 residues long. V trimming: 5 bases; J trimming: 6 bases; junction bases outside the gene matches: 4. CDR1 and CDR2 from the germline V gene are SGHTA and FQGTGA. This CDR3 reads CASSLQGAKTQYF. The CDR3 DNA reads TGTGCCAGCAGCCTACAGGGGGCGAAGACCCAGTACTTC.